One and the same sample provided the 27 T cell receptor beta chains below, sequenced in a study of T cell repertoires in cytomegalovirus infection. MiXCR, run by TCRdb on the reads, gives a single entry per CDR3 protein. The table shows roughly 920,000 distinct CDR3 sequences, with around a third occurring only once. These receptors have no identified antigens. Sequences were derived from cultured CD8+ T cells from PBMCs, sampled from culture after CMV antigen stimulation. Source of these receptors: a human donor in good health (CMV status not recorded). Some clones in this sample may be carry-over from other donors' samples.

The chain is built from TRBV6-5 and TRBJ1-1; a possible D gene is TRBD1 (5 bases). Germline V gene lookup returns CDR1 MNHEY and CDR2 SVGAGI. CDR3 size: 13 residues. The V end lost 10 bases, the J end lost 1 base, and 13 bases lay between the germline ends. The CDR3 sequence is CAIGDDRNTEAFF. For the CDR3, the DNA is TGTGCCATCGGGGACGACAGGAACACTGAAGCTTTCTTT.

The CDR3 spells CASSLSRTFNQPQHF. The CDR3 coding sequence is TGTGCCAGCAGTTTATCGAGAACCTTCAATCAGCCCCAGCATTTT. The chain recombines TRBV27 with TRBJ1-5; D gene uncertain. This CDR3 spans 15 amino acids. The V and J ends lost 0 bases and 3 bases respectively, with 9 bases between them. The germline V gene encodes CDR1 MNHEY and CDR2 SMNVEV (reference sequence).

V is TRBV14 and J is TRBJ2-1, with a weak D call TRBD1 (8 bases). This CDR3 contains 17 residues. The ends were cut back, 0 bases at V and 2 bases at J, with 14 bases in the middle. Germline V gene data show CDR1 as SGHDN and CDR2 as FVKESK. The CDR3 DNA sequence: TGTGCCAGCAGCCAAGAACCAACAGGGGGGGCCTACAATGAGCAGTTCTTC. Its protein is CASSQEPTGGAYNEQFF.

In its sample, this clonotype was seen a few times. V and J are TRBV12-3 or TRBV12-4 and TRBJ2-5; TRBD1 is a possible D gene (6 bases). This CDR3 has 14 residues. V lost 5 bases and J lost 5, with 15 bases in between. The CDR3 region has the DNA TGTGCCAGCAGTCTCCCAGTGAGGGGGGAGACCCAGTACTTC. As protein: CASSLPVRGETQYF.

This clonotype has only one observation. V gene TRBV6-2 or TRBV6-3 combines with J gene TRBJ1-5; maybe TRBD1 (5 bases). The CDR3 loop spans 13 amino acids. The V end was cut by 8 bases, the J end by 5 bases, with 13 bases between. Germline assignment: CDR1 MNHEY and CDR2 SVGEGT. In nucleotides, the CDR3 is TGTGCCAGCGGAGACAGCCGCGATCAGCCCCAGCATTTT. Translating it yields CASGDSRDQPQHF.

In its sample, this clonotype was seen many times. CDR3 nucleotide sequence: TGTGCCAGCAGCTCGTGGGGGTACGAGCAGTACTTC. Amino acids: CASSSWGYEQYF. The chain is built from TRBV7-2 and TRBJ2-7, with D perhaps matching TRBD1 or TRBD2 (5 bases each). Germline lookup yields CDR1 SGHTA and CDR2 FQGNSA. The CDR3 spans 12 residues. V dropped 4 bases and J dropped 4 bases, with 8 bases sitting between them.

This clonotype was seen only a few times. V usage is TRBV7-9 and J usage is TRBJ2-1; 7 bases agree with TRBD1. Germline V gene data show CDR1 as SEHNR and CDR2 as FQNEAQ (reference sequence). This CDR3 is built from 15 residues. V lost 4 bases, J lost 7 bases, and 10 bases stayed unmatched. For the CDR3, the DNA is TGTGCCAGCAGCTCTCCAACAGGGGCCGGGAATGAGCAGTTCTTC. Its protein product is CASSSPTGAGNEQFF.

The rearrangement links TRBV6-1 to TRBJ2-1; D perhaps matches TRBD2 (5 bases). This CDR3 region has 15 residues. The V and J ends lost 5 bases and 2 bases respectively, with 13 bases between them. CDR1 MNHNS and CDR2 SASEGT come from the germline V gene. The DNA of the CDR3 is TGTGCCAGCAGTTTCCTCGGGGATGCCTACAATGAGCAGTTCTTC. It is translated as CASSFLGDAYNEQFF.

In its sample, this clonotype was seen many times. The chain carries TRBV12-5 and TRBJ2-7; possible D gene TRBD2, 5 bases. The germline V gene has CDR1 LGHNT and CDR2 FRNRAP. V gave up 5 bases and J gave up 2 bases, with 16 bases separating them. The CDR3 is 15 residues long. The CDR3 sequence is CASGGGGSNPYEQYF. As DNA, the CDR3 is TGTGCTAGTGGTGGCGGCGGGTCAAATCCCTACGAGCAGTACTTC.

Written as DNA, the CDR3 is TGTGCCAGCAGTGGATTAGGAACAGGACAGTGGGTGACCCAGTACTTC. Translating gives CASSGLGTGQWVTQYF. The gene calls are TRBV6-1 and TRBJ2-5; TRBD1 is a possible D gene (6 bases). This CDR3 is built from 16 residues. Germline values: CDR1 MNHNS, CDR2 SASEGT. Trimming removed 4 bases from V and 7 bases from J, with 22 bases in between.

This chain links TRBV4-2 with TRBJ2-1; either TRBD1 or TRBD2 may supply D (6 bases each). CDR1 is LGHNA and CDR2 is YNFKEQ in the germline V gene. The CDR3 consists of 15 residues. The ends were cut back, 6 bases at V and 2 bases at J, with 14 bases in the middle. CDR3 loop: CASSPEGGTYNEQFF. In nucleotides, the CDR3 is TGTGCCAGCAGTCCGGAGGGGGGAACCTACAATGAGCAGTTCTTC.

This clonotype has just a few counts. The chain links TRBV29-1 to TRBJ2-5; a weak D match, TRBD2 (6 bases). CDR1 and CDR2 (germline): SQVTM, ANQGSEA. Trimming removed 6 bases from V and 5 bases from J, with 22 bases in between. The CDR3 has 15 amino acids. In DNA form, the CDR3 reads TGCAGCGTCGCCGGGACTCTCCCCAGCCGCGAGACCCAGTACTTC. This gives the protein CSVAGTLPSRETQYF.

The chain couples TRBV6-5 to TRBJ1-1, with D perhaps matching TRBD1 (5 bases). The CDR3 covers 15 residues. Germline lookup yields CDR1 MNHEY and CDR2 SVGAGI. Deletions cut 5 bases from V and 3 bases from J, with 16 bases between. The CDR3 spells CASSPSVRGDTEAFF. CDR3 DNA: TGTGCCAGCAGTCCCAGTGTCCGGGGGGACACTGAAGCTTTCTTT.

The chain carries TRBV27 and TRBJ2-4, with 7 positions matching TRBD2. Looked up from germline, CDR1 is MNHEY and CDR2 is SMNVEV (reference sequence). The V segment lost 5 bases and the J segment 8 bases; nucleotides outside the gene matches: 9. The CDR3 runs to 14 residues. The CDR3 DNA reads TGTGCCAGCAGTCTCGGGACTATGGGGCACATTCAGTACTTC. This sequence encodes CASSLGTMGHIQYF.

V is TRBV6-2 or TRBV6-3 and J is TRBJ1-1; D uncertain. This CDR3 has 14 amino acids. Germline V CDR1 and CDR2: MNHEY, SVGEGT. The V end was cut by 0 bases, the J end by 1 base, with 6 bases between. In DNA, the CDR3 is TGTGCCAGCAGTTACTCTTTACGGAACACTGAAGCTTTCTTT. This sequence encodes CASSYSLRNTEAFF.

The genes are TRBV6-6 and TRBJ1-5, with D possibly being TRBD1 (5 bases). There are 12 residues in the CDR3. CDR1 MNHNY and CDR2 SVGAGI come from the germline V gene (reference sequence). V was shortened by 7 bases and J by 10 bases, with 14 bases between the two germline ends. CDR3 residues: CASTMLRDPQHF. The CDR3 nucleotides are TGTGCCAGCACTATGCTCCGGGACCCCCAGCATTTT.

V gene TRBV2 combines with J gene TRBJ1-6, with D unclear. Trimming removed 5 bases at V and 8 bases at J, with 19 bases between. The CDR3 has 16 amino acids. Germline-derived CDR1 and CDR2 are SNHLY and FYNNEI. The DNA for the CDR3 is TGTGCCAGCAGTTTTATACGGTTACCCGAAGATTCACCCCTCCACTTT. Encoded protein: CASSFIRLPEDSPLHF.

This rearrangement joins TRBV7-2 to TRBJ2-1, with 9 bases matching TRBD2. The ends lost 5 bases at V and 2 bases at J; junction bases unmatched: 7. The CDR3 has 16 residues. Germline V gives CDR1 SGHTA, CDR2 FQGNSA. In DNA, the CDR3 is TGTGCCAGCAGCCCTTTAGCGGGGGTAGCCTACAATGAGCAGTTCTTC. Translated: CASSPLAGVAYNEQFF.

This clonotype was observed a single time. The gene calls are TRBV25-1 and TRBJ2-3, with TRBD2 identical over 7 bases. The CDR3 has 12 residues. Germline trimming cut 4 bases from V and 12 bases from J; bases unmatched to any gene: 7. Germline-derived CDR1 and CDR2 are MGHDK and SYGVNS. CDR3 in amino acids: CASSARGDHQYF. CDR3 DNA: TGTGCCAGCAGTGCCCGGGGGGATCATCAGTATTTT. Using reference TRBV25-1 and TRBJ2-3 for the parts outside the CDR3, the full variable domain is EADIYQTPRYLVIGTGKKITLECSQTMGHDKMYWYQQDPGMELHLIHYSYGVNSTEKGDLSSESTVSRIRTEHFPLTLESARPSHTSQYLCASSARGDHQYFGPGTRLTVL.

The chain has TRBV24-1 and TRBJ2-5; 9 nucleotides line up with TRBD2. The CDR3 runs to 15 residues. Trimming removed 2 bases from V and 6 bases from J; junction bases left unmatched: 6. The V gene's germline CDR1 is KGHDR and CDR2 SFDVKD. DNA for the CDR3: TGTGCCACCAGTGATTCGCGGGGGGGCCTGAAGACCCAGTACTTC. It yields the protein CATSDSRGGLKTQYF.

Details on this clonotype: A read error may produce the germline difference seen at one junction end. The chain has TRBV27 and TRBJ1-6; possibly TRBD1 for D (6 bases). The germline gives CDR1 MNHEY, CDR2 SMNVEV (reference sequence). This CDR3 region has 14 residues. The CDR3 DNA sequence: TGTGCCAACAGTTTTGGGCAGGGGTTTTCACCCCTCCACTTT. It is translated as CANSFGQGFSPLHF.

This clonotype was detected only a few times. This sequence joins TRBV25-1 and TRBJ1-1; D unclear. The CDR3 spans 14 residues. Germline V gives CDR1 MGHDK, CDR2 SYGVNS. V shed 8 bases and J shed 1 base, with 14 bases lying between them. Written as DNA, the CDR3 is TGTGCCAGCCAAAGGAGGGCGGCGAACACTGAAGCTTTCTTT. Amino acids: CASQRRAANTEAFF.

The chain is built from TRBV19 and TRBJ2-1; TRBD2 is a possible D gene (6 bases). The length of the CDR3 is 13 residues. CDR1 and CDR2 (germline): LNHDA, SQIVND (reference sequence). Trimming took off 7 bases at V and 8 bases at J, with 15 bases between the two ends. The CDR3: CASTFGGTDEQFF. CDR3 nucleotides: TGTGCCAGTACCTTTGGGGGGACGGATGAGCAGTTCTTC.

This clonotype was detected only a few times. The chain recombines TRBV6-1 with TRBJ2-3, with TRBD2 matching over 11 bases. The ends lost 8 bases at V and 4 bases at J; junction bases unmatched: 8. CDR3 size: 15 residues. Germline CDR1 is MNHNS and CDR2 is SASEGT. CDR3 in amino acids: CASGSLAGGPDTQYF. The CDR3 DNA follows: TGTGCCAGCGGGTCCTTAGCGGGGGGGCCAGATACGCAGTATTTT.

This clonotype was seen at least ten times. The junction departs from germline at one end; a sequencing error may be responsible. V is TRBV7-7 and J is TRBJ2-5, with TRBD1 as a possible D gene (6 bases). Germline V lookup: CDR1 SSHAT, CDR2 FNYEAQ (reference sequence). The CDR3 runs to 15 residues. DNA of the CDR3: TGTGCTAGCAGCCGTAACAGGGTCCCTCAAGAGACCCAGTACTTC. Translating it yields CASSRNRVPQETQYF.

The chain recombines TRBV7-9 with TRBJ1-3, with D uncertain. The germline V gene encodes CDR1 SEHNR and CDR2 FQNEAQ (reference sequence). CDR3 length: 12 residues. Trimming took 3 bases from V and 7 from J, leaving 7 bases between them. The CDR3: CASSFVDNTIYF. CDR3 coding DNA: TGTGCCAGCAGCTTCGTGGACAACACCATATATTTT.

The chain joins TRBV7-2 to TRBJ2-3; TRBD2 matches at 7 bases. The germline gives CDR1 SGHTA, CDR2 FQGNSA. The CDR3 spans 14 residues. The V gene end was trimmed by 1 base and the J gene end by 6 bases; junction bases not matched to a gene: 4. The CDR3 region is CASSLVLGGDTQYF. DNA of the CDR3: TGTGCCAGCAGCTTAGTTCTCGGGGGGGATACGCAGTATTTT.